This T cell receptor (beta chain) is from a study of graft-versus-host responses after intestinal transplantation. Points from the study as a whole: The study found high graft-versus-host to host-versus-graft clonal ratios in allografts of patients with graft-donor T cell macrochimerism.

J gave up 0 bases and V 1 base, and 8 bases lay outside the gene matches. CDR1 and CDR2 (germline): KGHSH, LQKENI. The length of the CDR3 is 17 residues. Sequenced by immunoSEQ multiplex PCR; TCRdb stores in-frame clones only, minus some. The data hold 20,000 to 25,000 clones, with roughly half observed a single time. The clonotype comes from a human patient who received an intestinal transplant. The V and J genes are TRBV18 and TRBJ1-1; 7 bases map to TRBD1. The sample was alloreactive CD4+ T cells from a mixed lymphocyte reaction culture, taken before intestinal transplant. Subset described: CFSE-low proliferating T cells sorted from approximately 6-day pre-transplant mixed lymphocyte reaction (GvH or HvG direction). This CDR3 is CASSPQGALGVNTEAFF. Written as DNA, the CDR3 is TGTGCCAGCTCACCACAGGGGGCCCTTGGGGTGAACACTGAAGCTTTCTTT.